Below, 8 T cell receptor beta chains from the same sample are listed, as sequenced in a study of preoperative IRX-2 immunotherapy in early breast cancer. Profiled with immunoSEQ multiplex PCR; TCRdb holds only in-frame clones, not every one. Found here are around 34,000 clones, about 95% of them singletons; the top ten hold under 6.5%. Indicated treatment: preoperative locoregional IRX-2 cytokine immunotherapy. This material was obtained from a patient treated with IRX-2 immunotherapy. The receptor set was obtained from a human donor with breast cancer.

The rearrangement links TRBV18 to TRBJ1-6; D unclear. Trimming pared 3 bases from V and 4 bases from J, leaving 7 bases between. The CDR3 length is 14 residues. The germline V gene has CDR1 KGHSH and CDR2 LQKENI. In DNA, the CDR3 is TGTGCCAGCTCACCCGGGAGTTATAATTCACCCCTCCACTTT. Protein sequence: CASSPGSYNSPLHF. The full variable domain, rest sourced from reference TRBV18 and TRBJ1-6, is NAGVMQNPRHLVRRRGQEARLRCSPMKGHSHVYWYRQLPEEGLKFMVYLQKENIIDESGMPKERFSAEFPKEGPSILRIQQVVRGDSAAYFCASSPGSYNSPLHFGNGTRLTVT.

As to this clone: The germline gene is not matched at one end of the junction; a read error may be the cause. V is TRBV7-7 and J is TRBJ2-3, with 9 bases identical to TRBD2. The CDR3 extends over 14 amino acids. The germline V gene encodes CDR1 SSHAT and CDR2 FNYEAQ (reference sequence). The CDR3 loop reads CASSRGTSSDTQYF. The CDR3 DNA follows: TGTGCTAGCAGCCGTGGGACTAGCTCAGATACGCAGTATTTT.

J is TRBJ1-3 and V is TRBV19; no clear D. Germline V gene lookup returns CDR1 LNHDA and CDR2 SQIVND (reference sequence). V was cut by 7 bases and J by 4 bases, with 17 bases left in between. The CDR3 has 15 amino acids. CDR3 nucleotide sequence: TGTGCCAGTAAGAATACCCGGCCAGAGGGAAACACCATATATTTT. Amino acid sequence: CASKNTRPEGNTIYF.

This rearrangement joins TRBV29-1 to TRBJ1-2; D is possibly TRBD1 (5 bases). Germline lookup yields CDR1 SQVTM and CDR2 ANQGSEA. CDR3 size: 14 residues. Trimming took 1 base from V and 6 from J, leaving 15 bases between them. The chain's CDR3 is CSVEVRGRGHGYTF. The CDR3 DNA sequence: TGCAGCGTTGAAGTCCGGGGAAGGGGCCATGGCTACACCTTC.

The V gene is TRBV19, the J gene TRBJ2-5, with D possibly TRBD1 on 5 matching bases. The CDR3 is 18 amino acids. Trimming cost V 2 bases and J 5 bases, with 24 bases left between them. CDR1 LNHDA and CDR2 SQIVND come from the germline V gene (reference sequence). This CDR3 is CASSIRSLRGRAIETQYF. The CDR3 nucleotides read TGTGCCAGTAGTATAAGGAGTTTACGCGGCAGGGCCATTGAGACCCAGTACTTC.

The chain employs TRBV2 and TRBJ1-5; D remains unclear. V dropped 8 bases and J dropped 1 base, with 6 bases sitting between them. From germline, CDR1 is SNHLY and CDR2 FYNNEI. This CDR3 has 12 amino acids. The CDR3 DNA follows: TGTGCCAGCCTGCAAAGCAATCAGCCCCAGCATTTT. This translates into CASLQSNQPQHF.

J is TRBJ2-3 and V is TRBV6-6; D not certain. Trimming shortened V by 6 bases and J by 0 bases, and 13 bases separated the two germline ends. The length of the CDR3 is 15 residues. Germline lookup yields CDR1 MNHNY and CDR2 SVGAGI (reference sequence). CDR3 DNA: TGTGCCAGCAGCCTCTCCCCTTCAAGCACAGATACGCAGTATTTT. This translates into CASSLSPSSTDTQYF.

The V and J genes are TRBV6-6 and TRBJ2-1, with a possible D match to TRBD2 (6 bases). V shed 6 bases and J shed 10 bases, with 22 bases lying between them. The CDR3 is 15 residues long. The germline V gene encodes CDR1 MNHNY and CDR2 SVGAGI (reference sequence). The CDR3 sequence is CASSPPARRAREQFF. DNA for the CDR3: TGTGCCAGCAGCCCCCCCGCAAGGAGGGCCCGCGAGCAGTTCTTC.